This paragraph reports one T cell receptor (beta chain). Data came from immunoSEQ multiplex PCR; TCRdb stores just in-frame clones and leaves some out. Here the sample spans about 1.1 million clones, about 72% being singletons. Trimming at V came to 0 bases and at J to 5 bases, leaving 9 bases not matched to a gene. Germline V lookup: CDR1 SEHNR, CDR2 FQNEAQ (reference sequence). This CDR3 is 16 amino acids long. Healthy HIV-negative adults with no recent acute infections or vaccinations were recruited as donors. The source of the sample is a study of shared clonotypes between healthy human individuals. Study background: Donors had three CD4 naive, three CD4 memory, two CD8 naive and one CD8 memory plate apiece.

The V and J genes are TRBV7-9 and TRBJ2-7; TRBD2 aligns across 8 bases. The TCR was taken from a man younger than 30 in good health. Some clones in this sample may be carry-over from other donors' samples. The sample comprised memory CD4+ T cells from PBMCs. Subset: CD45RA-negative fraction. CDR3 sequence (DNA): TGTGCCAGCAGCTTAGCGCTCGGGACTAGTAAACACGAGCAGTACTTC. It codes for CASSLALGTSKHEQYF.